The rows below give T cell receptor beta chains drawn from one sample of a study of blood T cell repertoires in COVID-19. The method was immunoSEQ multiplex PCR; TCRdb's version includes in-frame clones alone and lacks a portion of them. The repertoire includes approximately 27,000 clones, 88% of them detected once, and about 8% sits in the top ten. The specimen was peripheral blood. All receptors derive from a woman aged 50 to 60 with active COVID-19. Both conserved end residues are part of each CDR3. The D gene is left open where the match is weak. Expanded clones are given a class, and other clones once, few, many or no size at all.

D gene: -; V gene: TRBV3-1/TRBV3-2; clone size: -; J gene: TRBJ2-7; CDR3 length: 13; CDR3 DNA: TGTGCCAGCAGCCAAGAGAGGGTCTACGAGCAGTACTTC; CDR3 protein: CASSQERVYEQYF
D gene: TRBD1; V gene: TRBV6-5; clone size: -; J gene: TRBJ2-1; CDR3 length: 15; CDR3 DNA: TGTGCCAGCGGGGGACAGGGGGCGGGGTACAATGAGCAGTTCTTC; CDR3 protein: CASGGQGAGYNEQFF
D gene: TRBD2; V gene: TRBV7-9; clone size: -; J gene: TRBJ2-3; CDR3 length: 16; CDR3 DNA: TGTGCCAGCAGCTTAGTTGGACTAGCGTCCACAGATACGCAGTATTTT; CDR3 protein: CASSLVGLASTDTQYF
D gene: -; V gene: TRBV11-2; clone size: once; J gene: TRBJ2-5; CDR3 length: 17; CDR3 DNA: TGTGCCAGCAGCTTTTCTAGAGGAAGTGGGTACCAAGAGACCCAGTACTTC; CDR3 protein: CASSFSRGSGYQETQYF
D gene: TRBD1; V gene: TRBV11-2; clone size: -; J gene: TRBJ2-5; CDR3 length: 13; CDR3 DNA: TGTGCCAGCAGTCTACAGGGGACGGCGACCCAGTACTTC; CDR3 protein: CASSLQGTATQYF
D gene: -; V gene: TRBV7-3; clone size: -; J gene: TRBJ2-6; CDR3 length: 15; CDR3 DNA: TGTGCCAGCAGCCTAGGGGCCGCTACGGCCAACGTCCTGACTTTC; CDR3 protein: CASSLGAATANVLTF
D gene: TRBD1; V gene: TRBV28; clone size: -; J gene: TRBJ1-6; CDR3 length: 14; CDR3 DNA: TGTGCCAGCAGTCTGGGACAGGGTAATTCACCCCTCCACTTT; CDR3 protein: CASSLGQGNSPLHF
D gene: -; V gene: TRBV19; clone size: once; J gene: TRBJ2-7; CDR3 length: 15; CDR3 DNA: TGTGCCAGTAGCCCTGGACTGGGAATGTCCTACGAGCAGTACTTC; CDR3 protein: CASSPGLGMSYEQYF
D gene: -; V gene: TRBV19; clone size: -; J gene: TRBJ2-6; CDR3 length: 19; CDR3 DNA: TGTGCCACCGCGGGGTTGAGGGTCCGACCCCCGGGTGGGGCCAACGTCCTGACTTTC; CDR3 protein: CATAGLRVRPPGGANVLTF
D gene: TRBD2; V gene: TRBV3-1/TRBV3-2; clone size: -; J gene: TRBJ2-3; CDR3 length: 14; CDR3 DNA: TGTGCCAGCTCGCTCGGGGGGGTGGCAGATACGCAGTATTTT; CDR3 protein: CASSLGGVADTQYF
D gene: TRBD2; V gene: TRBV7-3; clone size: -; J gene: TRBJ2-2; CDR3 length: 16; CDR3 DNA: TGTGCCAGCAGCCCCGGGACTAGCGTGGGCACCGGGGAGCTGTTTTTT; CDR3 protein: CASSPGTSVGTGELFF
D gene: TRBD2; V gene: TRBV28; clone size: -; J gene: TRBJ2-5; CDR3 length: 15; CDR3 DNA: TGTGCCAGCAGCCAACTAGCGGGAGGGAGAGAGACCCAGTACTTC; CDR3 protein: CASSQLAGGRETQYF
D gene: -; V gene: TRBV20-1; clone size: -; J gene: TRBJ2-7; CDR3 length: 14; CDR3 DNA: TGCAGTGCTAGTTTGCGGGGGCGAACCTACGAGCAGTACTTC; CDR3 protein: CSASLRGRTYEQYF
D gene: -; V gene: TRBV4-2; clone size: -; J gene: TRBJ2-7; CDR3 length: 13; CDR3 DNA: TGTGCCAGCAGCCAAGCCCGCGTCTACGAGCAGTACTTC; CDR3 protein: CASSQARVYEQYF
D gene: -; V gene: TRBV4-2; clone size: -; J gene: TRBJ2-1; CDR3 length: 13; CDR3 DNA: TGTGCCAGCAACCAAAGAGGCCGGCATGAGCAGTTCTTC; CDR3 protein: CASNQRGRHEQFF
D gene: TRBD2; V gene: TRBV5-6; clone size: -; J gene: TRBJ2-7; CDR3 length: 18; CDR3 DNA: TGTGCCAGCAGCTCCCAGACTAGCGGGAGGGCCTGGGCATACGAGCAGTACTTC; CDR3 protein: CASSSQTSGRAWAYEQYF
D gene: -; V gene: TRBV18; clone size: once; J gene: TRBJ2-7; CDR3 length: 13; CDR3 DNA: TGTGCCAGCTCACTTGGTAGCTCCTACGAGCAGTACTTC; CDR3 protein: CASSLGSSYEQYF
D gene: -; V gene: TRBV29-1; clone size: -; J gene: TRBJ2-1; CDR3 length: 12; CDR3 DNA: TGCAGCGTCCCCGGACAGGTTAGCGGGCAGTTCTTC; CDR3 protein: CSVPGQVSGQFF
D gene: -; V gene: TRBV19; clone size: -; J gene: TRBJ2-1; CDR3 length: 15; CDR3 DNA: TGTGCCAGTAGTATTGAGGCAGCTACCTACAATGAGCAGTTCTTC; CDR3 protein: CASSIEAATYNEQFF
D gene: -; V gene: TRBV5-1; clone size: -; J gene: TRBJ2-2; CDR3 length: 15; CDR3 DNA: TGCGCCAGCAGCTTTGGGACTGGAAACACCGGGGAGCTGTTTTTT; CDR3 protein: CASSFGTGNTGELFF
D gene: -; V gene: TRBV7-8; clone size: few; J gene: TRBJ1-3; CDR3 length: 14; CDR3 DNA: TGTGCCAGCAGCTCAGAATATTCTGGAAACACCATATATTTT; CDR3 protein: CASSSEYSGNTIYF
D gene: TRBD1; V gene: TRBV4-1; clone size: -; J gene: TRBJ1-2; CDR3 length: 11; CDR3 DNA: TGCGCCAGCCTAGGGGGCGAGGGCTACACCTTC; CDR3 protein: CASLGGEGYTF
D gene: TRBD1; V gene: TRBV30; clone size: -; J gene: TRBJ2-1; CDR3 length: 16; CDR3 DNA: TGTGCCTGGAGTGTAAGGGGACAGGGTATCTACAATGAGCAGTTCTTC; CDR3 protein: CAWSVRGQGIYNEQFF
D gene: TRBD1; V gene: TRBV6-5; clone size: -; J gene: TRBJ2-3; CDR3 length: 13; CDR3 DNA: TGTGCCAGCAGGAGACAGGGGACAGATACGCAGTATTTT; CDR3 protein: CASRRQGTDTQYF
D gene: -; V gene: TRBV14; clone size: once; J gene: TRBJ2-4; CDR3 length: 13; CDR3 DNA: TGTGCCAGCAGGGGGAGCGGACAAAACATTCAGTACTTC; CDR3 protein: CASRGSGQNIQYF
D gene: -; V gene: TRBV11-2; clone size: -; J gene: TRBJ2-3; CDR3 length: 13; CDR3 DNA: TGTGCCAGCAGCTTAGTAAGGGGAGATACGCAGTATTTT; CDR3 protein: CASSLVRGDTQYF
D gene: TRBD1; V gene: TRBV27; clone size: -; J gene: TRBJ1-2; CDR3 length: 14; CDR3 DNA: TGTGCCAGCAGTTCCAGGGGGCGCAACTATGGCTACACCTTC; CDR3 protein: CASSSRGRNYGYTF
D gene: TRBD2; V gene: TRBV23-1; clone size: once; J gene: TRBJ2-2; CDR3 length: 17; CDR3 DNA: TGCGCCAGCAGTCAATCCTCGGAGCGGGAGAACACCGGGGAGCTGTTTTTT; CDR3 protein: CASSQSSERENTGELFF
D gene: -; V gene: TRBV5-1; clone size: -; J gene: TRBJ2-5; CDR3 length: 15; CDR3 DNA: TGCGCCAGCAGCGCTTATATGGGGCCTCTCGAGACCCAGTACTTC; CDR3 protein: CASSAYMGPLETQYF
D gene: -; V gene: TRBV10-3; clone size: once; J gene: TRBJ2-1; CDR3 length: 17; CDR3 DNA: TGTGCCATCAGTGAGAGGAATAGGAGGAGCTCCTACAATGAGCAGTTCTTC; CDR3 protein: CAISERNRRSSYNEQFF
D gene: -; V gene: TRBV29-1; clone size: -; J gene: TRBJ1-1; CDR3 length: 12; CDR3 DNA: TGCAGCGTCGGACATTTGAACACTGAAGCTTTCTTT; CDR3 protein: CSVGHLNTEAFF
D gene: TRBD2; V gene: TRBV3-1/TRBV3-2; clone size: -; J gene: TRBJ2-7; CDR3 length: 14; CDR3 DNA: TGTGCCAGCAGCCGGACTAGCGGGAGTTACGAGCAGTACTTC; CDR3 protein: CASSRTSGSYEQYF
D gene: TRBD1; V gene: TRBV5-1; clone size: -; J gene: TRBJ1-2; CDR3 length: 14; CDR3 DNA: TGCGCCAGCAGCCGGGACAGCCAGAACTATGGCTACACCTTC; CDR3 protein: CASSRDSQNYGYTF
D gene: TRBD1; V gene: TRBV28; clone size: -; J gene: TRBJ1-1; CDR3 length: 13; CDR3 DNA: TGTGCCAGCAGGCCCACAGGGGGCACTGAAGCTTTCTTT; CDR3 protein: CASRPTGGTEAFF
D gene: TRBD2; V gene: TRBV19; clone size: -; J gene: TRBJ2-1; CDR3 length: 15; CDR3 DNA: TGTGCCAGTAGTATGGGGCTAGCGGATATCAATGAGCAGTTCTTC; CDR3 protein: CASSMGLADINEQFF
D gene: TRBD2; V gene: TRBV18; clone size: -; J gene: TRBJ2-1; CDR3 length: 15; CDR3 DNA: TGTGCCAGCTCACAAGAAGCGGGAGAAGCGAATGAGCAGTTCTTC; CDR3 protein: CASSQEAGEANEQFF
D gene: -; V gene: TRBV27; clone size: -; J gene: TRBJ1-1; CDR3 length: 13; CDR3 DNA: TGTGCCAGCAGTTTAAGGTCGGGCACTGAAGCTTTCTTT; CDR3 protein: CASSLRSGTEAFF
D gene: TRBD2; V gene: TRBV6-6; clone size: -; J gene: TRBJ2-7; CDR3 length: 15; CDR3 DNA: TGTGCCAGCAGCCCCCTGGGAGGGTTGGAGTACGAGCAGTACTTC; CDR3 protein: CASSPLGGLEYEQYF
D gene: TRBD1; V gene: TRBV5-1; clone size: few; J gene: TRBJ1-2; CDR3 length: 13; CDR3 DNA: TGCGCCAGCAGCCAGACAGGGAACTATGGCTACACCTTC; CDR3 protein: CASSQTGNYGYTF
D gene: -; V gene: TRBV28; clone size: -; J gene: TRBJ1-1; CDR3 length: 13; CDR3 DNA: TGTGCCAGCATCCAAGGGAGGGGGACTGAAGCTTTCTTT; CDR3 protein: CASIQGRGTEAFF
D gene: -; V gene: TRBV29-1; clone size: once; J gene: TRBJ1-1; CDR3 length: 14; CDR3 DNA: TGCAGCGCCCGGGATTCCCGCCGGGACACTGAAGCTTTCTTT; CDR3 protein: CSARDSRRDTEAFF
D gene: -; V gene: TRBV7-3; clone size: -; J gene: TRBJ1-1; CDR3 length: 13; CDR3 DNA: TGTGCCAGCAGCTCGGACAGGAACACTGAAGCTTTCTTT; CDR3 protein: CASSSDRNTEAFF
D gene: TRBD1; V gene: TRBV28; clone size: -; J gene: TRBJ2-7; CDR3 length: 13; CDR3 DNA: TGTGCCAGCAGTCCCCGGACAGGGACCGAGCAGTACTTC; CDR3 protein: CASSPRTGTEQYF
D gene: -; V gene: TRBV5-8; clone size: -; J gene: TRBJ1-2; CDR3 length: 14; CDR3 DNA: TGTGCCAGCAGCTCGGACTCCGGGACACTTGGCTACACCTTC; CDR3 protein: CASSSDSGTLGYTF
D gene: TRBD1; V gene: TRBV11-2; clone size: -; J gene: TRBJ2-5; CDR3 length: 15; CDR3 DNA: TGTGCCAGCAGCTTCAGGGGGCACCTCGGAGAGACCCAGTACTTC; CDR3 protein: CASSFRGHLGETQYF
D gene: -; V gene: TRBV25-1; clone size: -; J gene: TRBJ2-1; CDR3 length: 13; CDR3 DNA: TGTGCCAGCAGTGAATGGGGAGAGAATGAGCAGTTCTTC; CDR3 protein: CASSEWGENEQFF
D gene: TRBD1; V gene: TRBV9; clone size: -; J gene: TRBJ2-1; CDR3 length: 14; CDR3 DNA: TGTGCCAGCAGCCGGACAGGGGGTAACAATGAGCAGTTCTTC; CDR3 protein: CASSRTGGNNEQFF
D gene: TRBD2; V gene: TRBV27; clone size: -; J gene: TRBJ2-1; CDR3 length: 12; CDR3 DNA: TGTGCCAGCAGTCCACCGGGACTAGCGCTCTTCTTC; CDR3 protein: CASSPPGLALFF
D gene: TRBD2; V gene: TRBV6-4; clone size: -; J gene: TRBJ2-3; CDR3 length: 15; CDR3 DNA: TGTGCCAGCACTGCTAGCGGGAGTGGCTCAGATACGCAGTATTTT; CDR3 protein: CASTASGSGSDTQYF
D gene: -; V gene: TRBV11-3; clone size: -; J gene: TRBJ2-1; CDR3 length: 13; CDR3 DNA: TGTGCCAGCAGCTTAGATGGTATTAGTGAGCAGTTCTTC; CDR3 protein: CASSLDGISEQFF
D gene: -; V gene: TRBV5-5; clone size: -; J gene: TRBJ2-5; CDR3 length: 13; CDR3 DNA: TGTGCCAGCAGGCCGGGACTGCAAGAGACCCAGTACTTC; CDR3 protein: CASRPGLQETQYF
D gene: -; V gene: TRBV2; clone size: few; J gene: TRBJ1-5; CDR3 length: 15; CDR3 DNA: TGTGCCAGCAGCGGACTTACAGGGCCCAATCAGCCCCAGCATTTT; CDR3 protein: CASSGLTGPNQPQHF